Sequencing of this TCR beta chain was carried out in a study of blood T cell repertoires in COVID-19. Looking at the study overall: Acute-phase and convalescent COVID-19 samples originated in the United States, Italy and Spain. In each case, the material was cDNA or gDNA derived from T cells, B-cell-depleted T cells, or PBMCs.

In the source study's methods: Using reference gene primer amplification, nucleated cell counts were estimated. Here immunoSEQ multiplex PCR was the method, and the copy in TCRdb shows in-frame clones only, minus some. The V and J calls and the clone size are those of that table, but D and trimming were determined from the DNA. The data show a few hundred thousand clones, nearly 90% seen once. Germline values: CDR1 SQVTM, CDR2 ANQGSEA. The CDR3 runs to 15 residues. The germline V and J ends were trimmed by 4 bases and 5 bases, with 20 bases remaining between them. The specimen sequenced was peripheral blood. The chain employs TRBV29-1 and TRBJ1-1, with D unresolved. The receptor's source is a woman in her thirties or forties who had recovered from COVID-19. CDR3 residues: CSVVYFGSAGTEAFF. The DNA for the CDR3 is TGCAGCGTTGTTTATTTCGGCAGCGCGGGTACTGAAGCTTTCTTT.